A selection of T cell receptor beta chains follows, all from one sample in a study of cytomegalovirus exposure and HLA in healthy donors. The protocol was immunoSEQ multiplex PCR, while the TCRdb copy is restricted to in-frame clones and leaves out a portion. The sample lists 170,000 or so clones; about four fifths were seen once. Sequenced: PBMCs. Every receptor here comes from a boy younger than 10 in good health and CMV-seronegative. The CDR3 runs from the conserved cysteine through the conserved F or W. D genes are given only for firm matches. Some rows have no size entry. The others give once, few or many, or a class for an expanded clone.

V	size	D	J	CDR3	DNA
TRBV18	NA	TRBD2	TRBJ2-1	CASSPPTSGRYNEQFF	TGTGCCAGCTCACCACCTACTAGCGGGAGGTACAATGAGCAGTTCTTC
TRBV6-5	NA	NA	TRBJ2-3	CASTAPGRSTDTQYF	TGTGCCAGCACCGCCCCGGGTCGGAGCACAGATACGCAGTATTTT
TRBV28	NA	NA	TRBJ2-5	CASSYSRGQETQYF	TGTGCCAGCAGTTATAGCAGGGGTCAAGAGACCCAGTACTTC
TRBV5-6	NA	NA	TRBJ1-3	CASSFQFSGNTIYF	TGTGCCAGCAGCTTCCAGTTCTCTGGAAACACCATATATTTT
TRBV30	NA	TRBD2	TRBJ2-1	CAPRRSGSSYNEQFF	TGTGCCCCACGGCGCAGCGGGAGTTCCTACAATGAGCAGTTCTTC
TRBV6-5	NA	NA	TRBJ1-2	CASSRADNAITF	TGTGCCAGCAGCCGCGCGGACAACGCAATCACCTTC
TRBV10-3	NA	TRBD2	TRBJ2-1	CAIRVAGGNYNEQFF	TGTGCCATCAGAGTAGCGGGAGGGAACTACAATGAGCAGTTCTTC
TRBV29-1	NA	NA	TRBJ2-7	CSVKAPLRAASYEQYF	TGCAGCGTCAAAGCCCCGCTGCGGGCGGCCTCCTACGAGCAGTACTTC
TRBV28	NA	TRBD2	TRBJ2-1	CASSPTSRSSYNEQFF	TGTGCCAGCAGTCCGACTAGCCGAAGCTCCTACAATGAGCAGTTCTTC
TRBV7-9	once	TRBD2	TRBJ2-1	CASSLALRGLAYSYNEQFF	TGTGCCAGCAGCTTAGCGCTAAGGGGACTAGCGTACTCCTACAATGAGCAGTTCTTC
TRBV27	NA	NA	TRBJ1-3	CASSLRGGGNTIYF	TGTGCCAGCAGTTTAAGGGGGGGTGGAAACACCATATATTTT
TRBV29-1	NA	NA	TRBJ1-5	CSVGYSNQPQHF	TGCAGCGTTGGCTATAGCAATCAGCCCCAGCATTTT
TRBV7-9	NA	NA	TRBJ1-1	CASSLRTANTEAFF	TGTGCCAGCAGCTTAAGGACAGCGAACACTGAAGCTTTCTTT
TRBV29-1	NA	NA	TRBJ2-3	CSSGTSTDTQYF	TGCAGTAGCGGAACTAGCACAGATACGCAGTATTTT
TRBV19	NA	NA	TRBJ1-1	CASSPQQVLNTEAFF	TGTGCCAGTAGTCCCCAACAGGTCTTGAACACTGAAGCTTTCTTT
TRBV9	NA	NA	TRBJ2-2	CASSDSGELFF	TGTGCCAGCAGCGACTCCGGGGAGCTGTTTTTT
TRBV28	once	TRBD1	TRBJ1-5	CASRFTGGGPQHF	TGTGCCAGCAGATTCACAGGGGGGGGGCCCCAGCATTTT
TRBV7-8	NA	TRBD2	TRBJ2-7	CASTTGRDDEQYF	TGTGCCAGCACGACCGGGAGGGATGACGAGCAGTACTTC
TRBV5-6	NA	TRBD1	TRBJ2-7	CASTAPRQGPYEQYF	TGTGCCAGCACCGCACCGAGACAGGGCCCCTACGAGCAGTACTTC
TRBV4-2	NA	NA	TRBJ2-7	CASSQVGGDFYEQYF	TGTGCCAGCAGCCAAGTCGGAGGGGATTTCTACGAGCAGTACTTC
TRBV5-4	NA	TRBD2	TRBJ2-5	CASSFGLAVQETQYF	TGTGCCAGCAGCTTCGGACTAGCCGTCCAAGAGACCCAGTACTTC
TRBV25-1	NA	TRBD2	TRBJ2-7	CASSEAGDISYEQYF	TGTGCCAGCAGTGAGGCGGGGGATATCTCCTACGAGCAGTACTTC
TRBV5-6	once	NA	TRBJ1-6	CASSFGSYNSPLHF	TGTGCCAGCAGCTTTGGCAGCTATAATTCACCCCTCCACTTT
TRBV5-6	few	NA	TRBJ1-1	CASSLTVNTEAFF	TGTGCCAGCAGCCTAACTGTGAACACTGAAGCTTTCTTT
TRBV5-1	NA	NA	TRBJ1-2	CASSFPGQLYGYTF	TGCGCCAGCAGCTTCCCTGGACAGCTCTATGGCTACACCTTC
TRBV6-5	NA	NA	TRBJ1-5	CASSYSSGNQPQHF	TGTGCCAGCAGTTACAGTAGCGGAAATCAGCCCCAGCATTTT
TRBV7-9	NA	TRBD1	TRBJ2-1	CASSPPDRGLYNEQFF	TGTGCCAGCAGCCCCCCAGACAGGGGACTGTACAATGAGCAGTTCTTC
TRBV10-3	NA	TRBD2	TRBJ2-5	CAIGRGRAGGPQETQYF	TGTGCCATCGGAAGGGGAAGGGCGGGAGGGCCGCAAGAGACCCAGTACTTC